This T cell receptor (beta chain) was profiled in a study of CD8 T cells in Susac syndrome. Study-level background: Treatment at blood withdrawal was none, corticosteroids, or intravenous immunoglobulin alone in Susac syndrome patients. Study-level points and caveats: Where Susac syndrome CD4+ T cell repertoires were concerned, no clonal expansion was evident.

As concerns this clonotype: What it binds is unknown.

An input of roughly 0.5 to 1 ug of RNA was subjected to reverse transcription using random hexamers. Amplification of TCR beta CDR3 was carried out by immunoSEQ multiplex PCR, which covered 54 Vbeta and 13 Jbeta segments. One entry per CDR3 protein results from TCRdb running MiXCR on the immunoSEQ multiplex PCR reads. There are roughly 180,000 distinct CDR3 sequences in the sample; roughly 94% occur only once, and around 0.1% lies in the top ten. The sequenced sample was CD4+ T cells from PBMCs. The receptor was derived from a human donor with Susac syndrome.

CDR3 in DNA: TGCAGTGCTTATAGACAGGGAGACGACTATGGCTACACCTTC. Amino acids: CSAYRQGDDYGYTF. The chain employs TRBV20-1 and TRBJ1-2; 7 bases match TRBD1. This CDR3 has 14 amino acids. The germline V gene encodes CDR1 DFQATT and CDR2 SNEGSKA (reference sequence). Unmatched junction bases numbered 9, after V lost 5 bases and J lost 3 bases.